This record looks at one T cell receptor beta chain sequence and its context. Its antigen is undetermined. This sample stems from a study of T cell responses to AZD1222 COVID-19 vaccine. Whole-study findings and limits: Scientists sampled the repertoires only once the peak T cell response had passed.

TCRdb keeps only in-frame clones here, not all; method: immunoSEQ multiplex PCR. The data show more than 100,000 clones, roughly 88% seen once. This CDR3 comprises 15 residues. Germline CDR1 is MNHEY and CDR2 is SMNVEV (reference sequence). With V trimmed by 6 bases and J by 5 bases, 11 bases remained unmatched. This TCR derives from an adult in good health. The rearrangement links TRBV27 to TRBJ1-1; 8 bases line up with TRBD1. The source was peripheral blood, collected on day 0 of AZD1222 vaccination. In DNA, the CDR3 is TGTGCCAGCAGGCTCATGGCACAGGGGGTAACTGAAGCTTTCTTT. Translated, it gives CASRLMAQGVTEAFF.